Presented here are 6 T cell receptor beta chains from one specimen sequenced in a study of cytomegalovirus exposure and HLA in healthy donors. Sequencing used immunoSEQ multiplex PCR; TCRdb keeps in-frame clones, though not all of them. The sample lists approximately 200,000 clones; approximately 78% were seen once. Sequenced material: PBMCs. The receptors originated from a woman under 40 in good health and CMV-seronegative.

The rearrangement links TRBV19 to TRBJ2-1, with 7 bases aligning to TRBD1. There are 14 residues in the CDR3. J lost 1 base, V lost 5 bases, and 2 bases had no gene match. Germline values: CDR1 LNHDA, CDR2 SQIVND (reference sequence). CDR3 sequence reads: CASSSTGSYNEQFF. CDR3 DNA: TGTGCCAGTAGTTCGACAGGGTCCTACAATGAGCAGTTCTTC.

This rearrangement joins TRBV11-2 to TRBJ2-5, with D possibly matching TRBD2 (5 bases). Germline V lookup: CDR1 SGHAT, CDR2 FQNNGV. V lost 5 bases to trimming and J lost 4 bases, with 17 bases between them. CDR3 length: 15 residues. The CDR3 loop reads CASSPQTSIGETQYF. The DNA for the CDR3 is TGTGCCAGCAGCCCGCAAACTAGTATCGGAGAGACCCAGTACTTC.

This clone has a single count. The CDR3 reads CASSSTGLNEQFF. The CDR3 DNA follows: TGTGCCAGCAGTTCTACAGGGTTGAATGAGCAGTTCTTC. The gene calls are TRBV6-5 and TRBJ2-1, with D tentatively TRBD1 (6 bases). The CDR3 is 13 amino acids. The V end lost 4 bases, the J end lost 7 bases, and 11 bases lay between the germline ends. The germline gives CDR1 MNHEY, CDR2 SVGAGI.

This rearrangement joins TRBV6-1 to TRBJ2-5; 7 bases match TRBD1. Per germline, CDR1 MNHNS and CDR2 SASEGT. This CDR3 spans 14 amino acids. Trimming cost V 8 bases and J 3 bases; bases outside gene matches: 9. CDR3 amino acids: CASLRDRLKETQYF. In DNA, the CDR3 is TGTGCCAGCCTCCGGGACAGATTAAAAGAGACCCAGTACTTC.

The chain links TRBV9 to TRBJ2-7; D is possibly TRBD2 (5 bases). V lost 0 bases to trimming and J lost 5 bases, with 15 bases between them. Germline V gives CDR1 SGDLS, CDR2 YYNGEE. This CDR3 is 15 amino acids long. The CDR3, as DNA: TGTGCCAGCAGCGTAGGGGTGGGAGTTGCCCACGAGCAGTACTTC. Protein: CASSVGVGVAHEQYF.

The V and J genes are TRBV6-5 and TRBJ2-7, with 11 bases aligning to TRBD1. Germline-derived CDR1 and CDR2 are MNHEY and SVGAGI. The V segment lost 5 bases and the J segment 5 bases; nucleotides outside the gene matches: 8. The CDR3 is 15 amino acids. The CDR3 protein is CASSIPGTGGNEQYF. The CDR3 nucleotides are TGTGCCAGCAGTATTCCCGGGACAGGGGGAAACGAGCAGTACTTC.